The T cell receptor beta chain under discussion was sequenced for a study of CD8+ T cells in alopecia areata. The authors extracted RNA and reverse transcribed it into cDNA as the sequencing template. TCRdb's table, derived via immunoSEQ multiplex PCR, lists solely in-frame clones and lacks some. The data show over 95,000 clones, with around 54% seen just once and more than 3% held by the top ten. Treatment: oral pan-JAK inhibitor, 5-10 mg twice daily. This clone was recorded a few times. The CDR3 sequence is 14 residues long. The germline gives CDR1 SGHDT, CDR2 YYEEEE. V was shortened by 2 bases and J by 5 bases, with 13 bases between the two germline ends.

This clonotype was obtained from a human donor with alopecia areata. Sequenced here: CD4+ T cells sorted from blood, sampled at week 24, from a patient treated with tofacitinib. The chain links TRBV5-6 to TRBJ1-1; perhaps TRBD1 as D (5 bases). DNA of the CDR3: TGTGCCAGCAGCTTCACGAGTGGGGGGACTGAAGCTTTCTTT. Translation gives CASSFTSGGTEAFF. Looking up the rest from reference TRBV5-6 and TRBJ1-1 gives the full variable domain: DAGVTQSPTHLIKTRGQQVTLRCSPKSGHDTVSWYQQALGQGPQFIFQYYEEEERQRGNFPDRFSGHQFPNYSSELNVNALLLGDSALYLCASSFTSGGTEAFFGQGTRLTVV.